A single sample gave rise to the 22 T cell receptor beta chains below, sequenced in a study of somatic mutations in cytotoxic T cells in rheumatoid arthritis (dated by TCRdb to 2016 to 2017). Receptor amplification or capture employed the immunoSEQ multiplex PCR assay. TCRdb limited this immuneACCESS table to in-frame rearrangements with V and J called. A share of clones is missing; checked studies link under half to unresolved V genes, and the rest is unexplained. The sample table contains 17,000 or so clones; only one count was recorded for roughly 74% of them. The ten largest clones take up roughly 17% of the sample. Sequencing input: CD8+ T cells sorted from blood. The receptors stem from an adult with rheumatoid arthritis.

This clone was seen once. The chain links TRBV11-2 to TRBJ2-1; D call uncertain. The germline V and J ends were trimmed by 3 bases and 9 bases, with 9 bases remaining between them. In germline, CDR1 is SGHAT, CDR2 FQNNGV. The CDR3 length is 12 residues. The CDR3: CASSFTPGEQFF. The CDR3 DNA is TGTGCCAGCAGCTTCACCCCAGGTGAGCAGTTCTTC.

The rearrangement links TRBV7-9 to TRBJ1-1; D gene ambiguous. Per the germline V gene, CDR1 is SEHNR and CDR2 is FQNEAQ (reference sequence). V shed 3 bases and J shed 2 bases, with 13 bases lying between them. The CDR3 consists of 15 residues. As DNA, the CDR3 is TGTGCCAGCAGCTTCCTGGGCGTGGGTAACACTGAAGCTTTCTTT. This codes for CASSFLGVGNTEAFF. Looking up the rest from reference TRBV7-9 and TRBJ1-1 gives the full variable domain: DTGVSQNPRHKITKRGQNVTFRCDPISEHNRLYWYRQTLGQGPEFLTYFQNEAQLEKSRLLSDRFSAERPKGSFSTLEIQRTEQGDSAMYLCASSFLGVGNTEAFFGQGTRLTVV.

As DNA, the CDR3 is TGTGCCATCAGGGATAGGGCAGATGAGCAGTTCTTC. This encodes CAIRDRADEQFF. The chain is built from TRBV10-3 and TRBJ2-1; no reliable D call. This CDR3 contains 12 residues. Trimming removed 6 bases from V and 8 bases from J, with 11 bases in between. Germline CDR1 reads ENHRY; CDR2 reads SYGVKD.

The gene calls are TRBV4-1 and TRBJ2-7; no firm D call. The CDR3 covers 15 residues. V was trimmed by 1 base and J by 1 base, leaving 11 bases between them. Germline V CDR1 and CDR2: MGHRA, YSYEKL. The CDR3 here is CASSQAAESSYEQYF. The CDR3 DNA sequence: TGCGCCAGCAGCCAAGCGGCGGAGAGTTCCTACGAGCAGTACTTC.

This clone came up once. The V and J genes are TRBV5-1 and TRBJ1-4; TRBD1 agrees at 7 bases. J was trimmed by 1 base and V by 5 bases; bases with no gene match: 8. In germline, CDR1 is SGHRS, CDR2 YFSETQ. This CDR3 is built from 16 residues. The CDR3 coding sequence is TGCGCCAGCAGAATATACCAGGGGGGAACTAATGAAAAACTGTTTTTT. This sequence encodes CASRIYQGGTNEKLFF.

The chain recombines TRBV7-9 with TRBJ2-3; a possible D gene is TRBD1 (5 bases). The CDR3 consists of 15 residues. CDR1 and CDR2 (germline): SEHNR, FQNEAQ (reference sequence). V lost 10 bases and J 0 bases, leaving 17 bases between the germline ends. CDR3 amino acids: CATSQGTTSTDTQYF. The CDR3 nucleotides are TGTGCCACCTCCCAGGGAACGACTAGCACAGATACGCAGTATTTT.

V is TRBV2 and J is TRBJ2-2, with 8 bases fitting TRBD2. In germline, CDR1 is SNHLY, CDR2 FYNNEI. The CDR3 spans 18 residues. Trimming removed 2 bases from V and 4 bases from J; junction bases left unmatched: 12. For the CDR3, the DNA is TGTGCCAGCAGTGAATTCCCGTTCACGGGGGGGGTCACCGGGGAGCTGTTTTTT. This gives the protein CASSEFPFTGGVTGELFF.

The CDR3 is CASSLGDRGNTEAFF. For the CDR3, the DNA is TGTGCCAGCAGCTTGGGGGACCGGGGGAACACTGAAGCTTTCTTT. This chain uses TRBV5-6 with TRBJ1-1, with D maybe TRBD1 (5 bases). The V end lost 0 bases, the J end lost 1 base, and 10 bases lay between the germline ends. Per germline, CDR1 SGHDT and CDR2 YYEEEE. The CDR3 extends over 15 amino acids.

This chain links TRBV5-5 with TRBJ1-2; possible D gene TRBD1, 5 bases. The CDR3 loop spans 14 amino acids. V was cut by 0 bases and J by 3 bases, with 9 bases left in between. The germline V gene encodes CDR1 SGHKS and CDR2 YYEKEE (reference sequence). CDR3 coding DNA: TGTGCCAGCAGCTTGGAAGCAGGGTACTATGGCTACACCTTC. Translating it yields CASSLEAGYYGYTF.

This clone was seen a single time. The V gene is TRBV7-6, the J gene TRBJ2-5; D remains ambiguous. V was shortened by 5 bases and J by 5 bases, with 18 bases between the two germline ends. This CDR3 is 15 amino acids long. Germline V gene sequence: CDR1 SGHVS, CDR2 FNYEAQ. The CDR3 sequence: CASSPNLRGGETQYF. The CDR3 DNA sequence: TGTGCCAGCAGCCCGAACTTAAGAGGTGGTGAGACCCAGTACTTC.

In this sample, this clone turned up a few times. The V call is TRBV27, the J call TRBJ1-1, with a weak D call TRBD1 (6 bases). CDR1 MNHEY and CDR2 SMNVEV come from the germline V gene (reference sequence). The CDR3 is made up of 14 amino acids. V shed 6 bases and J shed 1 base, with 12 bases lying between them. CDR3 bases: TGTGCCAGCAGGATGGGACATACGAACACTGAAGCTTTCTTT. It is translated as CASRMGHTNTEAFF.

The V gene is TRBV19, the J gene TRBJ2-7; TRBD1 matches at 7 bases. Per germline, CDR1 LNHDA and CDR2 SQIVND (reference sequence). The trim removed 3 bases at V and 2 bases at J, leaving 4 bases unmatched. The CDR3 runs 14 residues. CDR3 residues: CASSIRDSTYEQYF. The CDR3 coding sequence is TGTGCCAGTAGTATTCGGGACAGTACCTACGAGCAGTACTTC.

The chain couples TRBV15 to TRBJ1-4; unclear D gene. The length of the CDR3 is 14 residues. Germline CDR1 is LNHNV and CDR2 is YYDKDF (reference sequence). V lost 4 bases and J lost 5, with 11 bases in between. CDR3 protein: CATSKDLKNEKLFF. CDR3 in DNA: TGTGCCACCAGCAAGGACCTGAAAAATGAAAAACTGTTTTTT. Looking up the rest from reference TRBV15 and TRBJ1-4 gives the full variable domain: DAMVIQNPRYQVTQFGKPVTLSCSQTLNHNVMYWYQQKSSQAPKLLFHYYDKDFNNEADTPDNFQSRRPNTSFCFLDIRSPGLGDTAMYLCATSKDLKNEKLFFGSGTQLSVL.

The chain employs TRBV7-9 and TRBJ2-5; D unresolved. V was pared by 5 bases and J by 2 bases, with 15 bases between. This CDR3 spans 15 amino acids. Germline lookup yields CDR1 SEHNR and CDR2 FQNEAQ (reference sequence). Here the CDR3 DNA reads TGTGCCAGCAGCCATTATCAGATAGAGCAAGAGACCCAGTACTTC. Its protein product is CASSHYQIEQETQYF.

By its share, this clone is medium-sized. The V call is TRBV5-1, the J call TRBJ1-1; D not certain. The CDR3 spans 13 residues. Between the trimmed V and J ends, which lost 6 bases and 3 bases, there was a span of 12 bases. Germline CDR1 SGHRS, CDR2 YFSETQ. The CDR3 region is CASKRTDYTEAFF. The CDR3 DNA follows: TGCGCCAGCAAAAGGACGGACTACACTGAAGCTTTCTTT.

The chain links TRBV7-8 to TRBJ1-2, with no clear D. Looked up from germline, CDR1 is SGHVS and CDR2 is FQNEAQ. The V end was cut by 5 bases, the J end by 8 bases, with 24 bases between. The CDR3 is made up of 16 amino acids. The CDR3 DNA reads as TGTGCCAGCAGCCTACTCTTCGGGAACCCCTTGTACGGCTACACCTTC. Translation: CASSLLFGNPLYGYTF. The full variable domain, in which reference TRBV7-8 and TRBJ1-2 provide the parts outside the CDR3, is GAGVSQSPRYKVAKRGQDVALRCDPISGHVSLFWYQQALGQGPEFLTYFQNEAQLDKSGLPSDRFFAERPEGSVSTLKIQRTQQEDSAVYLCASSLLFGNPLYGYTFGSGTRLTVV.

J is TRBJ1-2 and V is TRBV4-1, with D hard to call. CDR1 is MGHRA, CDR2 YSYEKL, per germline. The germline V and J ends were trimmed by 4 bases and 7 bases, with 10 bases remaining between them. The CDR3 length is 12 residues. The CDR3 bases are TGCGCCAGCAGCCCGGAAGGGATTGGCTACACCTTC. Amino acids: CASSPEGIGYTF.

The chain recombines TRBV5-6 with TRBJ1-1, with D perhaps TRBD1 (5 bases). The CDR3 is 17 amino acids. V was pared by 0 bases and J by 6 bases, with 21 bases between. Per germline, CDR1 SGHDT and CDR2 YYEEEE. As DNA, the CDR3 is TGTGCCAGCAGCTTGGGGGCAGGAGTCGTGGGGGAACCTGAAGCTTTCTTT. This gives the protein CASSLGAGVVGEPEAFF.

V gene TRBV6-5 combines with J gene TRBJ1-4, with D hard to call. The V end lost 6 bases, the J end lost 8 bases, and 7 bases lay between the germline ends. The CDR3 has 11 residues. The germline gives CDR1 MNHEY, CDR2 SVGAGI. CDR3 region: CASRSQEKLFF. DNA for the CDR3: TGTGCCAGCAGATCCCAAGAAAAACTGTTTTTT.

V usage is TRBV4-1 and J usage is TRBJ1-6; no definite D call. CDR3 length: 13 residues. With 3 bases removed from V and 4 bases from J, the gap between germline ends came to 4 bases. Germline assignment: CDR1 MGHRA and CDR2 YSYEKL. This CDR3 reads CASSQLYNSPLHF. The CDR3 bases are TGCGCCAGCAGCCAGTTATATAATTCACCCCTCCACTTT.

The gene calls are TRBV6-5 and TRBJ2-3; D is unclear. Germline loops: CDR1 MNHEY, CDR2 SVGAGI. V lost 0 bases and J 5 bases, leaving 12 bases between the germline ends. There are 15 residues in the CDR3. CDR3: CASSYSRTSQDTQYF. CDR3 DNA: TGTGCCAGCAGTTACTCGAGGACGTCCCAAGATACGCAGTATTTT.

The chain uses TRBV2 and TRBJ2-7; the match to TRBD1 covers 7 bases. Germline CDR1 is SNHLY and CDR2 is FYNNEI. Losses at the gene ends were 7 bases for V and 3 bases for J; bases not matched to a gene: 9. This CDR3 has 14 amino acids. The CDR3 coding sequence is TGTGCCAGCACCTTACCAGGGGGATACTACGAGCAGTACTTC. This translates into CASTLPGGYYEQYF.